Sequencing of this T cell receptor beta chain was carried out in a study of T cells after yellow fever vaccination. Overall study: SMART-Seq v4 Ultra Low Input served to prepare low-cell-number fractions. Broader study findings: Sorted repertoires could include abundant contaminating clonotypes from bulk cells. The appearance of a small share of clonotypes in both CD4 and CD8 compartments was observed.

UMIs and a universal primer site were added when TCR cDNA was made by 5'RACE template switching. MiXCR, run by TCRdb on the 5' RACE reads, gives a single entry per CDR3 protein. The sample shows 200,000 to 300,000 distinct CDR3 sequences, 6.9% of them seen only once. V lost 0 bases and J 5 bases, leaving 26 bases between the germline ends. The CDR3 is 19 residues long. Germline assignment: CDR1 LGHDT and CDR2 YNNKEL (reference sequence). This clonotype was recorded many times. The antigen remains unidentified. The TCR was taken from a man aged 30 to 45 who received the YFV17D yellow fever vaccine. The chain is built from TRBV3-1 and TRBJ2-7; D could derive from TRBD1 or TRBD2 (5 bases each). Sequenced here: CD4+ T cells sorted from PBMCs, sampled 15 days after the yellow fever booster vaccination. The CDR3: CASSQERKRSGPTVHEQYF. The DNA of the CDR3 is TGTGCCAGCAGCCAAGAAAGAAAACGTTCGGGACCGACGGTCCACGAGCAGTACTTC.